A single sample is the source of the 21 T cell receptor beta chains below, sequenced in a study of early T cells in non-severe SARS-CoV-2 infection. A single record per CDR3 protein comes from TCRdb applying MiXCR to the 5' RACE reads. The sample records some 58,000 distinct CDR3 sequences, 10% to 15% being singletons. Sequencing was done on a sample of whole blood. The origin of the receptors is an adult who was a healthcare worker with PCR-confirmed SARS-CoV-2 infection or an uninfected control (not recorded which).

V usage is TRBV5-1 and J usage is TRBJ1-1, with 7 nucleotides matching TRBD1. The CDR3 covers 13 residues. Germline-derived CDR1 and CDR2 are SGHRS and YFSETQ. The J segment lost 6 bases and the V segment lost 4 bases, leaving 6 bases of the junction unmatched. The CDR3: CASSGNRGSEAFF. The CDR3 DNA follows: TGCGCCAGCAGCGGAAACAGGGGTTCTGAAGCTTTCTTT. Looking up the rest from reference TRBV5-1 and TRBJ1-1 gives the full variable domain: KAGVTQTPRYLIKTRGQQVTLSCSPISGHRSVSWYQQTPGQGLQFLFEYFSETQRNKGNFPGRFSGRQFSNSRSEMNVSTLELGDSALYLCASSGNRGSEAFFGQGTRLTVV.

For the CDR3, the DNA is TGTGCCAGCAGACTAGCGGGCGGGGATGAGCAGTTCTTC. Translated: CASRLAGGDEQFF. The gene calls are TRBV6-2 or TRBV6-3 and TRBJ2-1; 9 nucleotides align to TRBD2. Germline CDR1 and CDR2: MNHEY and SVGEGT. The CDR3 has 13 amino acids. Trimming at V came to 6 bases and at J to 8 bases, leaving 5 bases not matched to a gene.

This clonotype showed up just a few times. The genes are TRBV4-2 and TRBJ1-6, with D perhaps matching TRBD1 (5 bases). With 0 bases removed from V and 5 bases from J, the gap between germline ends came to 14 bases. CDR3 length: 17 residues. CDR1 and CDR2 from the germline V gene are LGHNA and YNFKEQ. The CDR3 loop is CASSQDLGGLNNSPLHF. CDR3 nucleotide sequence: TGTGCCAGCAGCCAAGATCTGGGGGGTTTGAATAATTCACCCCTCCACTTT.

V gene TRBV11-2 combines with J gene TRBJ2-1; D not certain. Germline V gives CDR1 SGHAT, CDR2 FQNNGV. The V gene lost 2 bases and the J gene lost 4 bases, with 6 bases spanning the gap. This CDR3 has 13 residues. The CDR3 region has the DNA TGTGCCAGCAGCTTATTCAGATACAATGAGCAGTTCTTC. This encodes CASSLFRYNEQFF.

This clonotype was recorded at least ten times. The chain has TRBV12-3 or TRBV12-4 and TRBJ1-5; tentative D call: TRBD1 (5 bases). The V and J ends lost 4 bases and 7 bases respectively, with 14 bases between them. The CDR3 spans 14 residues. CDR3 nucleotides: TGTGCCAGCAGTTCGCTTGGGGGGATACAGCCCCAGCATTTT. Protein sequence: CASSSLGGIQPQHF.

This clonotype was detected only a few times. CDR3 coding DNA: TGTGCCAGCAGCGTTGGGACTACCTACAATGAGCAGTTCTTC. Translating gives CASSVGTTYNEQFF. This rearrangement joins TRBV9 to TRBJ2-1; 7 bases are a match to TRBD2. CDR1 is SGDLS and CDR2 is YYNGEE in the germline V gene. The J segment lost 2 bases and the V segment lost 2 bases, leaving 1 base of the junction unmatched. This CDR3 has 14 residues.

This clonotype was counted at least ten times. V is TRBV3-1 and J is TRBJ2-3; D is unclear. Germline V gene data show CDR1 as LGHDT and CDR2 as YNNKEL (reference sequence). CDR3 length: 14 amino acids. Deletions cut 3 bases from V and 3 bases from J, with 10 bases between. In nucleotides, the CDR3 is TGTGCCAGCAGCCATCCCACCGGGACAGATACGCAGTATTTT. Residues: CASSHPTGTDTQYF.

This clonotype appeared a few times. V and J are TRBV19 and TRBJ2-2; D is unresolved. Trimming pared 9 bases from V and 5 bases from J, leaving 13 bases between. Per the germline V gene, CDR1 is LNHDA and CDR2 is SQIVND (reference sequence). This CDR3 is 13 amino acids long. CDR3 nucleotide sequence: TGTGCCAGCGCAACGATGGTAACCGGGGAGCTGTTTTTT. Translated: CASATMVTGELFF.

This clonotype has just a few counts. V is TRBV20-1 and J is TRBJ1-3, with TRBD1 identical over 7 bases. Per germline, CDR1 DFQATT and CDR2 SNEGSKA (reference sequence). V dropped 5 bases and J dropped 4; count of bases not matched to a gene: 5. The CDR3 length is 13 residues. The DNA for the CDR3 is TGCAGTGCTGACAGGGTGAACGGAAACACCATATATTTT. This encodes CSADRVNGNTIYF.

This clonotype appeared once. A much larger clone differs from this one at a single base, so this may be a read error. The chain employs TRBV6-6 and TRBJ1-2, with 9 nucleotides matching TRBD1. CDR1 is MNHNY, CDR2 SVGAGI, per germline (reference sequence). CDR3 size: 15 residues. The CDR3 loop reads CASSFQQGARYGCTF. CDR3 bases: TGTGCCAGCAGCTTCCAACAGGGGGCGCGGTATGGCTGCACCTTC.

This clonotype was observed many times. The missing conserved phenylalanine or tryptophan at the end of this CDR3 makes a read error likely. The CDR3 here is CSARDYVYNEQFL. Written as DNA, the CDR3 is TGCAGTGCTAGAGATTACGTCTACAATGAGCAGTTCCTC. The chain joins TRBV20-1 to TRBJ2-1; no reliable D call. Trimming took off 0 bases at V and 3 bases at J, with 6 bases between the two ends. The CDR3 is 13 amino acids. Germline V CDR1 and CDR2: DFQATT, SNEGSKA (reference sequence).

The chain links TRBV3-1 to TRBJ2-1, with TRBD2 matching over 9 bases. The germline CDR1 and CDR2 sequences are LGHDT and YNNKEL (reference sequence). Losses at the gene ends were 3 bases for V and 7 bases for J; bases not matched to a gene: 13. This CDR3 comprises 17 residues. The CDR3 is CASSHEGQRGVPNEQFF. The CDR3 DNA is TGTGCCAGCAGCCACGAAGGCCAGCGGGGGGTACCTAATGAGCAGTTCTTC.

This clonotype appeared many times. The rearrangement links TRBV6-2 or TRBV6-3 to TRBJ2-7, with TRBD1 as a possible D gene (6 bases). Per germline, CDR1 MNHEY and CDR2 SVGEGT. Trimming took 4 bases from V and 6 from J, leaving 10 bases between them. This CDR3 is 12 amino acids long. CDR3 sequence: CASSWTDIEQYF. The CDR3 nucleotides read TGTGCCAGCAGTTGGACAGACATCGAGCAGTACTTC.

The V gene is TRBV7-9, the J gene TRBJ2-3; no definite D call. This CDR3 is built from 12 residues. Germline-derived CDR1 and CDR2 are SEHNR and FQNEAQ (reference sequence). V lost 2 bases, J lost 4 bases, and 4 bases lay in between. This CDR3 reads CASSLISDTQYF. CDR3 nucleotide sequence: TGTGCCAGCAGCTTAATCTCAGATACGCAGTATTTT.

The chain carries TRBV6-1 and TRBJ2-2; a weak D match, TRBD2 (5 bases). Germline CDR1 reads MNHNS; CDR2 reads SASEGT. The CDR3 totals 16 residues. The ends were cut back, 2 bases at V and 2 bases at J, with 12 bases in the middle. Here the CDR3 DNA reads TGTGCCAGCAGTGAATTTGCGGGTACCAACACCGGGGAGCTGTTTTTT. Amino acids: CASSEFAGTNTGELFF.

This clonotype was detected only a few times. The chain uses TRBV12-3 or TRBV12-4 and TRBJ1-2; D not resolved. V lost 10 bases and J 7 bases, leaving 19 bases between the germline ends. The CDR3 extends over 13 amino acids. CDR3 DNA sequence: TGTGCCACCTTCATAGGGTGGCCCCTTGGCTACACCTTC. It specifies CATFIGWPLGYTF.

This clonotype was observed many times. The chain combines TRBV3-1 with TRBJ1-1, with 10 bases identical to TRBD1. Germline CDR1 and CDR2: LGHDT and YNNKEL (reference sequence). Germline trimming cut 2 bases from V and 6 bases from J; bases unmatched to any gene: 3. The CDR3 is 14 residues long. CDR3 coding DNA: TGTGCCAGCAGCCAACGTGGGACAGGGGCTGAAGCTTTCTTT. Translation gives CASSQRGTGAEAFF. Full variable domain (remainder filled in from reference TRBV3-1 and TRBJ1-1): DTAVSQTPKYLVTQMGNDKSIKCEQNLGHDTMYWYKQDSKKFLKIMFSYNNKELIINETVPNRFSPKSPDKAHLNLHINSLELGDSAVYFCASSQRGTGAEAFFGQGTRLTVV.

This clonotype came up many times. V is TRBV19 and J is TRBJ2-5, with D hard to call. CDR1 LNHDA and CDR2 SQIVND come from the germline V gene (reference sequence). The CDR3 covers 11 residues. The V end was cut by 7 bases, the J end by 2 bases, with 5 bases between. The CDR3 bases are TGTGCCAGTAAGGAGCAAGAGACCCAGTACTTC. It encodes CASKEQETQYF.

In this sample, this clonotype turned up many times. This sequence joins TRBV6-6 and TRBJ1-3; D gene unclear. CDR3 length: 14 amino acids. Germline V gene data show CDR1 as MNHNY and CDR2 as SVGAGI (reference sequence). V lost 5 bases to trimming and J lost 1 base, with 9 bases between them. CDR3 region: CASSVGHSGNTIYF. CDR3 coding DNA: TGTGCCAGCAGTGTAGGGCATTCTGGAAACACCATATATTTT.

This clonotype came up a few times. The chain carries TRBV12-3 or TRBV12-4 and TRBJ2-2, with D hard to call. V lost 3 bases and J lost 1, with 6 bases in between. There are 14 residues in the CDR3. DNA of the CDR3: TGTGCCAGCAGTTTCCCCATGAACACCGGGGAGCTGTTTTTT. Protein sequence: CASSFPMNTGELFF.

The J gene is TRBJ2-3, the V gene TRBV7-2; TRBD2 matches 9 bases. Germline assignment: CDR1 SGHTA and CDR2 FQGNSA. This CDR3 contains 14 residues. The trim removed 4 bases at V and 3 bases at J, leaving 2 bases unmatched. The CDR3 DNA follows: TGTGCCAGCAGCTATAGCGGGAGAACAGATACGCAGTATTTT. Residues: CASSYSGRTDTQYF.